A single sample gave rise to the 9 T cell receptor beta chains below, sequenced in a study of blood T cell repertoires in COVID-19. Libraries were prepared by immunoSEQ multiplex PCR; TCRdb keeps only in-frame clonotypes and omits some of them. The repertoire holds about half a million clones, approximately 83% seen once, with roughly 3.2% in the top ten. The specimen sequenced was peripheral blood. All receptors derive from a human donor in a cohort sampled during active COVID-19.

The gene calls are TRBV4-2 and TRBJ1-3; D may be TRBD1 (5 bases). The CDR3 has 16 residues. V lost 4 bases, J lost 4 bases, and 17 bases lay in between. Germline CDR1 and CDR2: LGHNA and YNFKEQ. In DNA, the CDR3 is TGTGCCAGCAGCCGGGATGCAGGGTCTGCCGGAAACACCATATATTTT. As protein: CASSRDAGSAGNTIYF.

V gene TRBV7-8 combines with J gene TRBJ1-2; D not resolved. The germline CDR1 and CDR2 sequences are SGHVS and FQNEAQ. This CDR3 spans 15 amino acids. V was pared by 6 bases and J by 1 base, with 15 bases between. CDR3 residues: CASREAAKINYGYTF. CDR3 bases: TGTGCCAGCAGAGAGGCAGCAAAAATTAACTATGGCTACACCTTC. The entire variable domain, with the rest obtained from reference TRBV7-8 and TRBJ1-2, is as follows: GAGVSQSPRYKVAKRGQDVALRCDPISGHVSLFWYQQALGQGPEFLTYFQNEAQLDKSGLPSDRFFAERPEGSVSTLKIQRTQQEDSAVYLCASREAAKINYGYTFGSGTRLTVV.

This chain links TRBV10-3 with TRBJ1-2; 8 nucleotides match TRBD1. Germline values: CDR1 ENHRY, CDR2 SYGVKD. This CDR3 comprises 18 residues. Trimming removed 0 bases from V and 4 bases from J; junction bases left unmatched: 13. CDR3 loop: CAISESMGQVDYFYGYTF. DNA for the CDR3: TGTGCCATCAGTGAGTCGATGGGACAGGTAGATTACTTCTATGGCTACACCTTC.

The chain carries TRBV4-2 and TRBJ2-7; 8 nucleotides line up with TRBD2. V shed 2 bases, J shed 2 bases, and the junction held 8 bases outside the gene matches. The length of the CDR3 is 16 residues. From germline, CDR1 is LGHNA and CDR2 YNFKEQ. CDR3 residues: CASSQPTGLVTYEQYF. Written as DNA, the CDR3 is TGTGCCAGCAGCCAACCTACGGGACTAGTTACCTACGAGCAGTACTTC.

The CDR3 loop reads CASSLGGYQPQHF. DNA for the CDR3: TGTGCCAGCAGCCTGGGAGGGTATCAGCCCCAGCATTTT. The chain joins TRBV6-6 to TRBJ1-5; D unclear. Germline V gene lookup returns CDR1 MNHNY and CDR2 SVGAGI (reference sequence). With 6 bases removed from V and 5 bases from J, the gap between germline ends came to 11 bases. The CDR3 has 13 residues.

The chain uses TRBV28 and TRBJ2-7; 7 bases fit TRBD2. The germline CDR1 and CDR2 sequences are MDHEN and SYDVKM. V shed 8 bases, J shed 3 bases, and the junction held 16 bases outside the gene matches. CDR3 size: 16 residues. This CDR3 reads CASSSALWTGGYEQYF. CDR3 sequence (DNA): TGTGCCAGCTCATCAGCCCTTTGGACGGGGGGCTACGAGCAGTACTTC.

V gene TRBV30 combines with J gene TRBJ2-2; tentatively, D is TRBD1 (6 bases). CDR1 is GTSNPN and CDR2 is SVGIG in the germline V gene (reference sequence). Trimming cost V 8 bases and J 3 bases, with 16 bases left between them. The CDR3 sequence is 14 residues long. CDR3 in amino acids: CAIPTGPYTGELFF. CDR3 nucleotides: TGTGCCATACCGACAGGACCTTACACCGGGGAGCTGTTTTTT.

The rearrangement uses TRBV15 and TRBJ1-3, with 8 positions matching TRBD1. Germline assignment: CDR1 LNHNV and CDR2 YYDKDF (reference sequence). After removal of 0 bases from V and 4 bases from J, the junction contained 2 bases not matched to a gene. This CDR3 has 15 residues. CDR3 DNA sequence: TGTGCCACCAGCAGAGAAACAGGGGGAGGAAACACCATATATTTT. This encodes CATSRETGGGNTIYF.

The genes are TRBV7-3 and TRBJ2-3; 8 bases map to TRBD2. CDR1 SGHTA and CDR2 FQGTGA come from the germline V gene. This CDR3 has 16 amino acids. With V trimmed by 0 bases and J by 6 bases, 8 bases remained unmatched. The CDR3 sequence: CASSLTSGGPGDTQYF. In nucleotides, the CDR3 is TGTGCCAGCAGCTTAACCTCGGGAGGGCCAGGTGATACGCAGTATTTT.